This T cell receptor (beta chain) was profiled in a study of blood T cell repertoires in COVID-19. Study-level background: Donors in Cohort 3 counted as recovered after two negative PCRs, clearance, or symptom resolution. PBMCs, B-cell-depleted T cells, or T cells provided the cDNA or gDNA that made up the material.

The cohort comprised adults aged about 18 to 100 years residing in 20 to 30 US areas. In the source study's methods: Quantification of nucleated cells was approximated via reference gene primer amplification. Here immunoSEQ multiplex PCR was the method, and the copy in TCRdb shows in-frame clones only, minus some. V and J calls and clone size follow that table, whereas D and trimming were derived from the DNA. Here the sample spans hundreds of thousands of clones, approximately 87% being singletons. The CDR3 totals 16 residues. Per germline, CDR1 SGDLS and CDR2 YYNGEE. Trimming removed 0 bases at V and 3 bases at J, with 16 bases between.

The TCR sequence derives from a woman in her forties or fifties in a cohort exposed to, infected with or recovered from COVID-19 (not recorded which). The chain employs TRBV9 and TRBJ2-7; D is unresolved. The specimen was PBMCs or T cells enriched from blood (not recorded which). The CDR3 coding sequence is TGTGCCAGCAGCGTAGGGTCTCGTGAGGTGGGCTACGAGCAGTACTTC. Its translation is CASSVGSREVGYEQYF.